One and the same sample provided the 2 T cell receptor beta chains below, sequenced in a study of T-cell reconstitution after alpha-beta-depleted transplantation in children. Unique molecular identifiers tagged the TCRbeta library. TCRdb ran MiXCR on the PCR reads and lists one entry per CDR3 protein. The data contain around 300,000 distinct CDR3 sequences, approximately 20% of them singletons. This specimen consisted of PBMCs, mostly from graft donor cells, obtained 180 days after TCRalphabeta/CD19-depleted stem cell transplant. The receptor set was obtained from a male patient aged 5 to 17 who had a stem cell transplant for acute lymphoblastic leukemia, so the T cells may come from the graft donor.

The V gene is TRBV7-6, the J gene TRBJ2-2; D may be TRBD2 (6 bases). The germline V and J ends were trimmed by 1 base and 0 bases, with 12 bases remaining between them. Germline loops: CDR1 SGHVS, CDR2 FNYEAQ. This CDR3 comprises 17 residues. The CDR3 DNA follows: TGTGCCAGCAGCTTAGTGTCGGGGGTTTCGAACACCGGGGAGCTGTTTTTT. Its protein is CASSLVSGVSNTGELFF.

The CDR3 nucleotides read TGTGCCAGCAGCCTCCGGGACTTCGCGAACACCGGGGAGCTGTTTTTT. Protein sequence: CASSLRDFANTGELFF. The chain couples TRBV7-3 to TRBJ2-2, with a possible D match to TRBD2 (6 bases). This CDR3 comprises 16 residues. V lost 5 bases and J 0 bases, leaving 13 bases between the germline ends. Germline V gene sequence: CDR1 SGHTA, CDR2 FQGTGA.